This T cell receptor (beta chain) was documented in a study of blood T cell repertoires in COVID-19. Study-level information: Sample material is recorded as cDNA or gDNA derived from T cells, B-cell-depleted T cells, or PBMCs.

Trimming pared 7 bases from V and 4 bases from J, leaving 17 bases between. The CDR3 is 15 amino acids. Germline values: CDR1 SNHLY, CDR2 FYNNEI. This clone was counted ten times or more. In the study's own analysis: Reference gene primers were amplified, and this amplification served to estimate nucleated cell counts. Assay used: immunoSEQ multiplex PCR; TCRdb lists only in-frame clones, some missing. Clone size and V and J calls were adopted from that table, with D and trimming inferred from the DNA. In the table there are about 300,000 clones, approximately 88% of which are singletons. Input material: peripheral blood. The source is a woman between 25 and 40 years old who had recovered from COVID-19. This chain uses TRBV2 with TRBJ1-5; D ambiguous. CDR3 sequence (DNA): TGTGCCAGCACCCCCCCTCGAGGCGAGAATCAGCCCCAGCATTTT. Translation: CASTPPRGENQPQHF.